A single TCR beta chain is shown here with its context. Its target is not known. The PCR ran on 60 Vbeta and 13 Jbeta primers. The table came from immunoSEQ multiplex PCR; TCRdb's copy has only in-frame clones and leaves some out. The sample lists about 94,000 clones, 50% to 75% occurring once. These data come from a study of cytomegalovirus exposure and HLA in healthy donors. Study conclusions and caveats: Solely CMV serostatus was available to characterize immune exposure.

This CDR3 has 12 residues. The ends lost 2 bases at V and 12 bases at J; junction bases unmatched: 6. From germline, CDR1 is SGHDN and CDR2 FVKESK. Sequencing used PBMCs. V is TRBV14 and J is TRBJ1-1, with 7 bases identical to TRBD1. The source is a man aged 30-40 years in good health and CMV-seronegative. CDR3: CASSQINRGTFF. CDR3 coding DNA: TGTGCCAGCAGCCAAATTAACAGGGGAACTTTCTTT.